The clone carrying this T cell receptor beta chain was detected only a few times. The data were taken from a study of blood T cell repertoires in COVID-19. Whole-study context: Acute and convalescent COVID-19 samples came from the United States, Italy and Spain. PBMCs, B-cell-depleted T cells, or T cells were the source of the cDNA or gDNA that made up the material.

Per the authors' pipeline: Amplification of reference gene primers provided the estimated nucleated cell counts. Sequenced by immunoSEQ multiplex PCR; TCRdb stores in-frame clones only, minus some. That table furnishes V, J and clone size, whereas the DNA furnished D and trimming. This table holds approximately 320,000 clones, 70% to 90% found once. The sequence was obtained from a human donor in a cohort sampled during active COVID-19. The sample was peripheral blood.

CDR3 nucleotides: TGTGCCAGCAGCTTTAGACAGGGCGGTTTCAATCAGCCCCAGCATTTT. Its protein is CASSFRQGGFNQPQHF. The chain links TRBV5-6 to TRBJ1-5; 7 bases are a match to TRBD1. Germline CDR1 is SGHDT and CDR2 is YYEEEE. The junction had 8 bases not matched to a gene; V was cut back by 2 bases and J by 3 bases. The CDR3 contains 16 residues.